What follows are 14 T cell receptor beta chains derived from one specimen sequenced in a study of T-cell reconstitution after alpha-beta-depleted transplantation in children. As it was prepared, the TCRbeta library received unique molecular identifiers. TCRdb passed the PCR reads through MiXCR, listing each CDR3 protein once. The sample consists of 150,000 to 250,000 distinct CDR3 sequences, about 6% of them appearing once. This sample comprised PBMCs, obtained before TCRalphabeta/CD19-depleted stem cell transplant. The receptors shown here come from a girl younger than two with combined immunodeficiency, due to receive a stem cell transplant.

This clonotype occurred many times. The chain links TRBV5-1 to TRBJ1-4; D possibly corresponds to TRBD1 (6 bases). CDR3 length: 14 amino acids. The germline gives CDR1 SGHRS, CDR2 YFSETQ. V gave up 3 bases and J gave up 0 bases, with 6 bases separating them. In nucleotides, the CDR3 is TGCGCCAGCAGCTGGACAGCAACTAATGAAAAACTGTTTTTT. This translates into CASSWTATNEKLFF.

This clonotype was seen ten or more times. This chain connects TRBV28 to TRBJ2-7; 9 positions agree with TRBD1. Germline loops: CDR1 MDHEN, CDR2 SYDVKM. J was trimmed by 4 bases and V by 1 base; bases with no gene match: 5. This CDR3 comprises 15 residues. CDR3 residues: CASSLSNGQGYEQYF. The DNA of the CDR3 is TGTGCCAGCAGTTTATCGAACGGACAGGGGTACGAGCAGTACTTC.

Many counts were recorded for this clonotype. CDR3 residues: CASTIIPGAEETQYF. The CDR3 DNA reads TGCGCCAGCACCATAATTCCTGGGGCAGAGGAGACCCAGTACTTC. The V call is TRBV5-1, the J call TRBJ2-5, with a weak D call TRBD1 (5 bases). CDR1 and CDR2 (germline): SGHRS, YFSETQ. This CDR3 region has 15 residues. Trimming cost V 6 bases and J 5 bases, with 20 bases left between them.

This clonotype came up many times. The rearrangement uses TRBV6-1 and TRBJ2-7, with D possibly matching TRBD1 (6 bases). Trimming cost V 5 bases and J 1 base, with 18 bases left between them. CDR1 is MNHNS, CDR2 SASEGT, per germline. CDR3 length: 16 residues. CDR3 loop: CASSTPLQGWSYEQYF. The DNA for the CDR3 is TGTGCCAGCAGTACGCCCCTACAGGGATGGTCCTACGAGCAGTACTTC.

This clonotype showed up many times. J is TRBJ2-4 and V is TRBV24-1; weak D call: TRBD2 (5 bases). Germline CDR1 and CDR2: KGHDR and SFDVKD. This CDR3 is built from 12 residues. V gave up 9 bases and J gave up 0 bases, with 5 bases separating them. CDR3 sequence reads: CATAGAKNIQYF. CDR3 DNA: TGTGCCACCGCGGGAGCCAAAAACATTCAGTACTTC.

This clonotype was found many times. This chain uses TRBV7-2 with TRBJ2-1, with no clear D. V gave up 3 bases and J gave up 6 bases, with 12 bases separating them. The length of the CDR3 is 14 residues. Germline V lookup: CDR1 SGHTA, CDR2 FQGNSA. The CDR3 nucleotides are TGTGCCAGCAGCTTCCGGGTCCTCTCCAATGAGCAGTTCTTC. Translation gives CASSFRVLSNEQFF. Supplemented by reference TRBV7-2 and TRBJ2-1, the full variable domain reads GAGVSQSPSNKVTEKGKDVELRCDPISGHTALYWYRQSLGQGLEFLIYFQGNSAPDKSGLPSDRFSAERTGGSVSTLTIQRTQQEDSAVYLCASSFRVLSNEQFFGPGTRLTVL.

This clonotype was seen more than once but under ten times. V is TRBV5-1 and J is TRBJ2-2; TRBD1 aligns across 8 bases. The CDR3 extends over 17 amino acids. V shed 6 bases, J shed 1 base, and the junction held 11 bases outside the gene matches. The V gene's germline CDR1 is SGHRS and CDR2 YFSETQ. In DNA form, the CDR3 reads TGCGCCAGCACCTCCCTCGCCGGGACAGGGAACACCGGGGAGCTGTTTTTT. Encoded protein: CASTSLAGTGNTGELFF.

The sample holds many counts of this clonotype. This chain joins TRBV4-2 and TRBJ1-1; TRBD1 matches 7 bases. Per germline, CDR1 LGHNA and CDR2 YNFKEQ. V trimming: 1 base; J trimming: 1 base; junction bases outside the gene matches: 0. This CDR3 contains 14 residues. CDR3 residues: CASSQGQGNTEAFF. The CDR3 nucleotides read TGTGCCAGCAGCCAAGGACAGGGGAACACTGAAGCTTTCTTT.

This clonotype was counted ten times or more. The CDR3 here is CSANPRGPSYEQYF. CDR3 coding DNA: TGCAGTGCTAACCCCAGGGGCCCGTCCTACGAGCAGTACTTC. The gene calls are TRBV20-1 and TRBJ2-7; maybe TRBD1 (6 bases). Germline CDR1 reads DFQATT; CDR2 reads SNEGSKA (reference sequence). CDR3 length: 14 amino acids. V was trimmed by 4 bases and J by 1 base, leaving 14 bases between them.

This clonotype was counted many times. This chain joins TRBV7-2 and TRBJ2-7; 8 bases map to TRBD2. With 3 bases clipped from V and 5 bases from J, the junction kept 6 bases outside the gene matches. CDR3 length: 14 amino acids. Germline values: CDR1 SGHTA, CDR2 FQGNSA. The CDR3 DNA sequence: TGTGCCAGCAGCTTGTATATCGGGGGGGACGAGCAGTACTTC. Residues: CASSLYIGGDEQYF.

The sample holds many counts of this clonotype. As DNA, the CDR3 is TGTGCCAGCAGCTTGGGCCCAGGGGGGAACACTGAAGCTTTCTTT. Encoded protein: CASSLGPGGNTEAFF. This sequence joins TRBV5-8 and TRBJ1-1; 7 bases agree with TRBD1. The V gene's germline CDR1 is SGHTS and CDR2 YDEGEE. J gave up 1 base and V 0 bases, and 3 bases lay outside the gene matches. The CDR3 sequence is 15 residues long.

This clonotype occurred many times. The chain employs TRBV9 and TRBJ2-3; D might be TRBD1 (6 bases). CDR1 SGDLS and CDR2 YYNGEE come from the germline V gene. V shed 3 bases and J shed 2 bases, with 13 bases lying between them. The CDR3 spans 15 residues. The CDR3 sequence: CASSDYRDLTDTQYF. The CDR3 DNA is TGTGCCAGCAGCGACTACAGGGACCTCACAGATACGCAGTATTTT.

This clonotype came up once. J is TRBJ2-1 and V is TRBV3-1; D gene ambiguous. The CDR3 totals 15 residues. The V end lost 4 bases, the J end lost 0 bases, and 10 bases lay between the germline ends. Germline assignment: CDR1 LGHDT and CDR2 YNNKEL (reference sequence). The CDR3 coding sequence is TGTGCCAGCAGCCCCGTTTTTGGCTCCTACAATGAGCAGTTCTTC. Translated: CASSPVFGSYNEQFF.

This chain connects TRBV6-5 to TRBJ2-5; no clear D. CDR1 is MNHEY, CDR2 SVGAGI, per germline. The CDR3 covers 13 residues. V was pared by 7 bases and J by 3 bases, with 12 bases between. The CDR3 region is CASIRENEETQYF. In DNA, the CDR3 is TGTGCCAGCATCCGAGAGAACGAAGAGACCCAGTACTTC.